Below, one T cell receptor (beta chain) is given with its context. Its antigen is unidentified. The record originates from a study of T cells in Graves' hyperthyroidism and ophthalmopathy. Study details: Peripheral blood was drawn at first diagnosis, prior to all treatment. Study findings and constraints: Stable hyperthyroidism and ophthalmopathy were separated using 13 V-J signatures. Median prediction lead before ophthalmopathy onset was 6.5 months with the model.

Amplified regions were TCR beta CDR3 sequences from RNA transcripts. An initial round of RT-PCR targeting the TCR CDR3 relied on the HTBI primer set. MiXCR was run by TCRdb on the multiplex PCR reads, yielding one entry per CDR3 protein. The sample yields around 350,000 distinct CDR3 sequences, more than 12% seen once. The germline V gene encodes CDR1 GTSNPN and CDR2 SVGIG (reference sequence). The V segment lost 2 bases and the J segment 4 bases; nucleotides outside the gene matches: 5. CDR3 size: 14 residues. The PBMCs were sourced from fresh peripheral blood (around 10 ml). The sequencing input was blood. The receptor's source is a woman in her twenties or thirties with Graves' ophthalmopathy. The chain employs TRBV30 and TRBJ2-3; the match to TRBD2 covers 8 bases. The CDR3 sequence is CAWSPGTRADTQYF. The CDR3, as DNA: TGTGCCTGGAGTCCCGGGACTAGGGCAGATACGCAGTATTTT.